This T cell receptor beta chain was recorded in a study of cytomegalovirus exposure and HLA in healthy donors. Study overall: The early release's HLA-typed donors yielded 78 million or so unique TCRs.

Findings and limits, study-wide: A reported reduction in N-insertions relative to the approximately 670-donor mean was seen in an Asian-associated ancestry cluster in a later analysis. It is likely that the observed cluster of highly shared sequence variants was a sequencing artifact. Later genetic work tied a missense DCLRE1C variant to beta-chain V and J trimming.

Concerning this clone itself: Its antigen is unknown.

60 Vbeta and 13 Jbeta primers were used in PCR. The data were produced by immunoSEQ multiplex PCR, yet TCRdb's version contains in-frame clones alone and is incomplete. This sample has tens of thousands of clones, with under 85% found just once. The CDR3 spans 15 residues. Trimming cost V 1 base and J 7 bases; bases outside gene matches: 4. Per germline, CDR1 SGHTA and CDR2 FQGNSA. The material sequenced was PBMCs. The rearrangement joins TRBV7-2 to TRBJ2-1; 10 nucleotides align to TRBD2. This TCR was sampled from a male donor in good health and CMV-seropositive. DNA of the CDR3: TGTGCCAGCAGCTTAGATAGCGGGGGGAGGAATGAGCAGTTCTTC. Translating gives CASSLDSGGRNEQFF.